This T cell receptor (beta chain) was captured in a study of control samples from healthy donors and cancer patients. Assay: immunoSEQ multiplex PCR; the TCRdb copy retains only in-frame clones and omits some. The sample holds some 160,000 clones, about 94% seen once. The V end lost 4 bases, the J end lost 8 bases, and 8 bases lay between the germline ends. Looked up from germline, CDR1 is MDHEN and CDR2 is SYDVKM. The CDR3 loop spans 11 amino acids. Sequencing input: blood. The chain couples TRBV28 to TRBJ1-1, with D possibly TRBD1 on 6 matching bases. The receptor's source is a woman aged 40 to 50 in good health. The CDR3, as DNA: TGTGCCAGCAGTTCCGGGACAGAAGCTTTCTTT. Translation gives CASSSGTEAFF.